The 9 T cell receptor beta chains presented below share a single source sample, sequenced in a study of CD8 T cells in ankylosing spondylitis. Antigens of these TCRs are unknown. Findings and limits, study-wide: Made up of fewer than ten highly homologous variants, a TCR beta motif appeared characteristic of ankylosing spondylitis blood.

A single record per CDR3 protein comes from TCRdb applying MiXCR to the 5' RACE reads. The table records approximately 540,000 distinct CDR3 sequences, 9.5% to 15% of them present only once. Input material: blood, either unsorted or a sorted T cell fraction (not recorded which). These receptor sequences come from a male donor with ankylosing spondylitis.

The chain joins TRBV20-1 to TRBJ2-1; D gene ambiguous. Germline CDR1 is DFQATT and CDR2 is SNEGSKA (reference sequence). The CDR3 is 15 residues long. The ends were cut back, 3 bases at V and 4 bases at J, with 16 bases in the middle. CDR3 amino acids: CSASAPDPRYNEQFF. In DNA, the CDR3 is TGCAGTGCTAGTGCTCCGGACCCTAGATACAATGAGCAGTTCTTC.

Only a few counts were recorded for this clonotype. V is TRBV5-1 and J is TRBJ2-4; D may be TRBD1 (5 bases). The V end lost 0 bases, the J end lost 6 bases, and 10 bases lay between the germline ends. Germline V CDR1 and CDR2: SGHRS, YFSETQ. The CDR3 runs 14 residues. CDR3 loop: CASSLDRDRNIQYF. The CDR3 DNA sequence: TGCGCCAGCAGCTTGGACAGAGACAGAAACATTCAGTACTTC.

This clonotype was seen a few times. The chain is built from TRBV14 and TRBJ1-2; no clear D gene. The CDR3 runs to 13 residues. Trimming removed 0 bases at V and 8 bases at J, with 10 bases between. Looked up from germline, CDR1 is SGHDN and CDR2 is FVKESK. CDR3 nucleotide sequence: TGTGCCAGCAGCCAAGATCGCCGTGGAGGCTACACCTTC. Translating it yields CASSQDRRGGYTF.

In nucleotides, the CDR3 is TGCAGTGCTAGTAGGGACAGGGGATCCGAAAAACTGTTTTTT. Amino acids: CSASRDRGSEKLFF. The chain links TRBV20-1 to TRBJ1-4, with 10 nucleotides matching TRBD1. Germline CDR1 DFQATT, CDR2 SNEGSKA (reference sequence). With V trimmed by 3 bases and J by 8 bases, 6 bases remained unmatched. This CDR3 region has 14 residues.

This clonotype was seen at least ten times. The chain couples TRBV24-1 to TRBJ2-3, with D hard to call. The CDR3 has 14 residues. Trimming took 5 bases from V and 4 from J, leaving 12 bases between them. Germline loops: CDR1 KGHDR, CDR2 SFDVKD. Written as DNA, the CDR3 is TGTGCCACCAGTGTGGTAGGGAAAGCAGATACGCAGTATTTT. Residues: CATSVVGKADTQYF.

The gene calls are TRBV5-1 and TRBJ2-1; D unclear. The ends were cut back, 0 bases at V and 5 bases at J, with 21 bases in the middle. CDR3 size: 18 residues. Per germline, CDR1 SGHRS and CDR2 YFSETQ. The CDR3 region has the DNA TGCGCCAGCAGCTTGGAAGGGCTCACCACCGCTGGCGACAATGAGCAGTTCTTC. Translated: CASSLEGLTTAGDNEQFF.

This clonotype has a handful of counts. This chain joins TRBV19 and TRBJ2-1, with D maybe TRBD1 (5 bases). This CDR3 region has 14 residues. Between the trimmed V and J ends, which lost 4 bases and 5 bases, there was a span of 12 bases. Germline V gene data show CDR1 as LNHDA and CDR2 as SQIVND (reference sequence). The CDR3 DNA sequence: TGTGCCAGTAGTACGCGACAGACCCACAATGAGCAGTTCTTC. Protein product: CASSTRQTHNEQFF.

The chain combines TRBV7-9 with TRBJ2-3, with 15 bases lining up with TRBD2. CDR3 size: 17 residues. Germline V gene sequence: CDR1 SEHNR, CDR2 FQNEAQ (reference sequence). Unmatched junction bases numbered 5, after V lost 0 bases and J lost 7 bases. As DNA, the CDR3 is TGTGCCAGCAGCTTAGCCACCGGGACTAGCGGGAGGTATACGCAGTATTTT. Residues: CASSLATGTSGRYTQYF. The full variable domain, completed using reference TRBV7-9 and TRBJ2-3, is DTGVSQNPRHKITKRGQNVTFRCDPISEHNRLYWYRQTLGQGPEFLTYFQNEAQLEKSRLLSDRFSAERPKGSFSTLEIQRTEQGDSAMYLCASSLATGTSGRYTQYFGPGTRLTVL.

The chain uses TRBV28 and TRBJ2-7; D not resolved. Trimming pared 3 bases from V and 2 bases from J, leaving 8 bases between. Germline loops: CDR1 MDHEN, CDR2 SYDVKM. The CDR3 has 13 residues. CDR3 sequence (DNA): TGTGCCAGCAGTTTGGGCAGTACCTACGAGCAGTACGTC. Encoded protein: CASSLGSTYEQYV.